The subject of this entry is one T cell receptor (beta chain). The antigen is not known. RNA, once extracted, was reverse transcribed into cDNA for use as the sequencing template. Repertoires were generated with immunoSEQ multiplex PCR, while TCRdb's copy carries only in-frame clones and drops some. The sample lists roughly 120,000 clones, around three fifths occurring once. This sample is part of a study of CD8+ T cells in alopecia areata. With 5 bases removed from V and 0 bases from J, the gap between germline ends came to 13 bases. This CDR3 comprises 15 residues. Germline lookup yields CDR1 MNHEY and CDR2 SVGAGI. As for treatment: oral pan-JAK inhibitor, 5-10 mg twice daily. Study results and limitations: Among the 100 top clones, expanded CD8+ clones, like scalp clonality, were significantly decreased by tofacitinib. Numerous clones, expanded in lesions, remained in scalp and blood during tofacitinib.

The sample here was CD8+ T cells sorted from blood, taken at week 24, from a patient treated with tofacitinib. This TCR was sampled from a human donor with alopecia areata. The chain combines TRBV6-5 with TRBJ1-2; D call uncertain. CDR3 amino acids: CASSPNWIANYGYTF. CDR3 in DNA: TGTGCCAGCAGTCCTAATTGGATAGCTAACTATGGCTACACCTTC.